This paragraph covers one T cell receptor (beta chain) sequence. The antigen remains unidentified. TCRdb called the 5' RACE reads again in MiXCR, with one record for every CDR3 protein. The sample has 530,000 or so distinct CDR3 sequences; approximately 15% are singletons. The source of the sample is a study of T-cell memory formation after mild COVID-19. At the level of the study: Largely, the TCR clusters proved donor specific. Regarding the study as a whole: Memory sampled before infection contained some responding clones, suggesting cross-reactive memory joined. Clones that contracted from day 15 to 85 were balanced CD4/CD8, while later expanders leaned CD4+. The study found contracting CD4+ clones mainly in CM and EM and contracting CD8+ clones in EMRA.

The germline V gene encodes CDR1 MNHNY and CDR2 SVGAGI (reference sequence). The CDR3 consists of 17 residues. J gave up 14 bases and V 0 bases, and 13 bases lay outside the gene matches. The chain recombines TRBV6-6 with TRBJ2-1; 13 nucleotides line up with TRBD2. The source material was PBMCs or a T cell subset sorted from them (not recorded which). The sequence derives from an adult woman who had mild COVID-19 (a few samples of this study predate the infection). Cell type and time point are not known. The CDR3 loop is CASSYSSRTSGSNGEFF. As DNA, the CDR3 is TGTGCCAGCAGTTACTCGAGTCGGACTAGCGGGAGTAACGGGGAGTTCTTC.